The 2 T cell receptor beta chains below were found in one sample sequenced in a study of T cells after yellow fever vaccination. MiXCR, run by TCRdb on the 5' RACE reads, gives a single entry per CDR3 protein. The table has some 68,000 distinct CDR3 sequences, about 6.5% seen once. Here the sequenced sample was CD8+ T cells sorted from PBMCs, taken approximately 47 days after the first yellow fever vaccination. These receptors came from a man aged 18 to 29 who received the YFV17D yellow fever vaccine.

Ten or more counts support this clonotype. The chain joins TRBV4-1 to TRBJ1-6; D gene ambiguous. With 0 bases removed from V and 0 bases from J, the gap between germline ends came to 9 bases. The length of the CDR3 is 17 residues. Germline values: CDR1 MGHRA, CDR2 YSYEKL. CDR3 region: CASSQELDHSYNSPLHF. In DNA form, the CDR3 reads TGCGCCAGCAGCCAAGAATTGGACCACTCCTATAATTCACCCCTCCACTTT.

The chain uses TRBV5-1 and TRBJ2-1, with D perhaps matching TRBD2 (7 bases). The CDR3 runs to 19 residues. Trimming pared 4 bases from V and 0 bases from J, leaving 23 bases between. From germline, CDR1 is SGHRS and CDR2 YFSETQ. Here the CDR3 DNA reads TGCGCCAGCAGCCCTTTCCAAACGGGGGGCCTAAGCTCCTACAATGAGCAGTTCTTC. Protein product: CASSPFQTGGLSSYNEQFF.